This record looks at one T cell receptor beta chain sequence and its context. The antigen is undetermined. Method: immunoSEQ multiplex PCR; TCRdb's copy keeps in-frame clones and lacks some. Of 110,000 or so clones in the sample, 88% were seen once. The data originate from a study of cytomegalovirus exposure and HLA in healthy donors. The germline V gene encodes CDR1 SQVTM and CDR2 ANQGSEA. V was clipped by 6 bases and J by 4 bases; unmatched bases: 4. The CDR3 is 13 amino acids. Study conclusions and caveats: Reported performance of the classifier showed diagnosis of cytomegalovirus status with high specificity and sensitivity. As confirmed in vitro, a few CMV-associated chains were specific for CMV antigens. Whilst most TCR sequences proved rare, a subset of public TCRs occurred across many donors.

The sequenced sample consisted of PBMCs. The sequence was collected from a young woman in good health and CMV-seronegative. This sequence joins TRBV29-1 and TRBJ2-3; 10 positions agree with TRBD1. In DNA, the CDR3 is TGCAGCGTCGCGACAGGGGGCGCAGATACGCAGTATTTT. Its translation: CSVATGGADTQYF.